This TCR beta chain appears in the sequencing data of a study of T cell responses to AZD1222 COVID-19 vaccine. Note on this clone: The antigen remains undetermined.

Some clones are missing from TCRdb's copy, which holds only in-frame ones; the method was immunoSEQ multiplex PCR. The sample has about 130,000 clones, roughly 90% seen once; the top ten hold approximately 1.6%. General study results and limits: Most donors were white British and more were female, and clonal diversity was possibly underestimated. AZD1222 recipients seropositive at baseline numbered only six.

The CDR3 loop spans 14 amino acids. The V end lost 0 bases, the J end lost 4 bases, and 10 bases lay between the germline ends. Germline CDR1 is SGHRS and CDR2 is YFSETQ. This clonotype was obtained from an adult in good health. V is TRBV5-1 and J is TRBJ1-2; D is possibly TRBD1 (5 bases). The source was peripheral blood, collected on day 0 of AZD1222 vaccination. CDR3 in amino acids: CASSLDRILYGYTF. CDR3 bases: TGCGCCAGCAGCTTGGACAGGATCCTCTATGGCTACACCTTC. Together with reference TRBV5-1 and TRBJ1-2, the CDR3 gives the full variable domain: KAGVTQTPRYLIKTRGQQVTLSCSPISGHRSVSWYQQTPGQGLQFLFEYFSETQRNKGNFPGRFSGRQFSNSRSEMNVSTLELGDSALYLCASSLDRILYGYTFGSGTRLTVV.